The 13 T cell receptor beta chains below were found in one sample sequenced in a study of shared clonotypes between healthy human individuals. Sequenced by immunoSEQ multiplex PCR; TCRdb stores in-frame clones only, minus some. The table includes millions of clones, roughly 94% detected once. The specimen was naive CD4+ T cells sorted from blood. Subset specified: CD45RA+ positively selected. These receptors came from a man in his late teens or twenties in good health.

V gene TRBV29-1 combines with J gene TRBJ2-5; possibly TRBD2 for D (5 bases). Germline-derived CDR1 and CDR2 are SQVTM and ANQGSEA. V lost 6 bases, J lost 4 bases, and 15 bases lay in between. The CDR3 is 13 amino acids. In DNA form, the CDR3 reads TGCAGCGTCCAACAGAGGCTAGCAGAGACCCAGTACTTC. Translated: CSVQQRLAETQYF.

As to this clone: Other DNA sequences in the same sample also yield this CDR3. The chain employs TRBV5-1 and TRBJ1-2; TRBD1 might be the D (5 bases). The ends were cut back, 0 bases at V and 5 bases at J, with 8 bases in the middle. The CDR3 is 13 residues long. The germline CDR1 and CDR2 sequences are SGHRS and YFSETQ. This chain's CDR3 is CASSLEGPYGYTF. CDR3 DNA: TGCGCCAGCAGCTTGGAGGGACCGTATGGCTACACCTTC.

The chain couples TRBV30 to TRBJ1-3; D is perhaps TRBD1 (5 bases). Germline V gene lookup returns CDR1 GTSNPN and CDR2 SVGIG (reference sequence). This CDR3 region has 21 residues. V shed 7 bases and J shed 0 bases, with 34 bases lying between them. CDR3 DNA sequence: TGTGCCTCCAGTGTAATTGAGATGGGGACCGAAGAACCGAGCTCTGGAAACACCATATATTTT. Protein sequence: CASSVIEMGTEEPSSGNTIYF. Full variable domain (missing parts from reference TRBV30 and TRBJ1-3): SQTIHQWPATLVQPVGSPLSLECTVEGTSNPNLYWYRQAAGRGLQLLFYSVGIGQISSEVPQNLSASRPQDRQFILSSKKLLLSDSGFYLCASSVIEMGTEEPSSGNTIYFGEGSWLTVV.

This chain connects TRBV9 to TRBJ1-3; 7 bases are a match to TRBD1. The CDR3 consists of 15 residues. V shed 4 bases, J shed 0 bases, and the junction held 4 bases outside the gene matches. Germline assignment: CDR1 SGDLS and CDR2 YYNGEE. The CDR3 protein is CASSIDRVSGNTIYF. CDR3 DNA sequence: TGTGCCAGCAGCATTGACAGGGTCTCTGGAAACACCATATATTTT.

The genes are TRBV2 and TRBJ2-7; D remains unclear. CDR3 length equals 14 residues. V dropped 6 bases and J dropped 0 bases, with 12 bases sitting between them. The germline V gene has CDR1 SNHLY and CDR2 FYNNEI. CDR3 loop: CASSPRVNSYEQYF. CDR3 bases: TGTGCCAGCAGCCCCCGGGTCAACTCCTACGAGCAGTACTTC. Combining the CDR3 with reference TRBV2 and TRBJ2-7 gives the whole variable domain EPEVTQTPSHQVTQMGQEVILRCVPISNHLYFYWYRQILGQKVEFLVSFYNNEISEKSEIFDDQFSVERPDGSNFTLKIRSTKLEDSAMYFCASSPRVNSYEQYFGPGTRLTVT.

The chain is built from TRBV10-3 and TRBJ2-5; D possibly corresponds to TRBD1 (7 bases). In germline, CDR1 is ENHRY, CDR2 SYGVKD. This CDR3 is 13 amino acids long. V lost 4 bases and J 4 bases, leaving 10 bases between the germline ends. CDR3: CAISAQGGETQYF. CDR3 DNA: TGTGCCATCAGTGCCCAGGGGGGAGAGACCCAGTACTTC.

This clone was detected only once. The chain uses TRBV10-3 and TRBJ2-7; weak D call: TRBD1 (5 bases). This CDR3 spans 14 amino acids. Germline V CDR1 and CDR2: ENHRY, SYGVKD. Trimming removed 3 bases at V and 3 bases at J, with 12 bases between. The chain's CDR3 is CAISDGRVLYEQYF. The DNA of the CDR3 is TGTGCCATCAGTGACGGCAGGGTCCTCTACGAGCAGTACTTC.

The CDR3 loop is CASSPSMGENEQFF. The DNA of the CDR3 is TGTGCCAGCAGCCCGTCTATGGGGGAGAATGAGCAGTTCTTC. The rearrangement links TRBV7-2 to TRBJ2-1; the D gene could be TRBD1 or TRBD2 (5 bases each). CDR3 length equals 14 residues. V dropped 5 bases and J dropped 7 bases, with 15 bases sitting between them. Per the germline V gene, CDR1 is SGHTA and CDR2 is FQGNSA.

The chain is built from TRBV9 and TRBJ1-3, with D unresolved. CDR1 is SGDLS, CDR2 YYNGEE, per germline. V shed 3 bases and J shed 0 bases, with 10 bases lying between them. This CDR3 has 15 amino acids. The CDR3, as DNA: TGTGCCAGCAGCGAGGAAGGAAACTCTGGAAACACCATATATTTT. It codes for CASSEEGNSGNTIYF.

This chain joins TRBV5-4 and TRBJ2-3; 11 bases line up with TRBD2. The V gene end was trimmed by 4 bases and the J gene end by 6 bases; junction bases not matched to a gene: 4. Germline CDR1 and CDR2: SGHNT and YYREEE (reference sequence). This CDR3 spans 14 amino acids. The CDR3 spells CASSLAGGRDTQYF. CDR3 nucleotides: TGTGCCAGCAGCCTAGCGGGAGGCCGGGATACGCAGTATTTT.

The chain employs TRBV2 and TRBJ2-7, with 8 bases identical to TRBD2. The junction had 17 bases not matched to a gene; V was cut back by 6 bases and J by 7 bases. Germline assignment: CDR1 SNHLY and CDR2 FYNNEI. The CDR3 length is 16 residues. CDR3 in amino acids: CASRGDGTSPDKEQYF. In DNA, the CDR3 is TGTGCCAGCAGGGGAGACGGGACTAGTCCCGATAAGGAGCAGTACTTC. Full variable domain (remainder filled in from reference TRBV2 and TRBJ2-7): EPEVTQTPSHQVTQMGQEVILRCVPISNHLYFYWYRQILGQKVEFLVSFYNNEISEKSEIFDDQFSVERPDGSNFTLKIRSTKLEDSAMYFCASRGDGTSPDKEQYFGPGTRLTVT.

This rearrangement joins TRBV7-2 to TRBJ2-5, with TRBD2 as a possible D gene (6 bases). Per the germline V gene, CDR1 is SGHTA and CDR2 is FQGNSA. The CDR3 runs to 16 residues. V was pared by 4 bases and J by 2 bases, with 17 bases between. CDR3 region: CASSSEGLITQETQYF. CDR3 nucleotide sequence: TGTGCCAGCAGCTCAGAGGGACTTATAACTCAAGAGACCCAGTACTTC. The full variable domain, its missing parts supplied by reference TRBV7-2 and TRBJ2-5, is GAGVSQSPSNKVTEKGKDVELRCDPISGHTALYWYRQSLGQGLEFLIYFQGNSAPDKSGLPSDRFSAERTGGSVSTLTIQRTQQEDSAVYLCASSSEGLITQETQYFGPGTRLLVL.

The chain recombines TRBV6-5 with TRBJ2-7, with D perhaps assigned TRBD1 or TRBD2 (5 bases each). The germline V and J ends were trimmed by 5 bases and 2 bases, with 13 bases remaining between them. CDR1 MNHEY and CDR2 SVGAGI come from the germline V gene. This CDR3 spans 14 amino acids. The CDR3 protein is CASSKGTKAYEQYF. CDR3 sequence (DNA): TGTGCCAGCAGTAAAGGGACGAAGGCCTACGAGCAGTACTTC.